This entry is about one TCR beta chain. Its antigen remains unidentified. Each of the patients experienced relapse following autologous stem cell transplantation, and their brentuximab vedotin exposure differed. This record comes from a study of PD-1 blockade in classical Hodgkin lymphoma. Profiled with immunoSEQ multiplex PCR; TCRdb holds only in-frame clones, not every one. The table records around 13,000 clones, over 80% of them present only once. V was trimmed by 1 base and J by 5 bases, leaving 14 bases between them. The germline CDR1 and CDR2 sequences are LGHNA and YSLEER. This CDR3 has 16 amino acids. Study results and caveats: The study reported lower baseline TCR diversity in newly diagnosed patients than in healthy donors.

Sequences were derived from peripheral blood mononuclear cells (PBMCs), sampled at baseline. The receptor's source is a human donor with classical Hodgkin lymphoma. The chain links TRBV4-3 to TRBJ2-2, with TRBD2 as a possible D gene (6 bases). Here the CDR3 DNA reads TGCGCCAGCAGCCAAGCGGGAGCTAGAGAGACCGGGGAGCTGTTTTTT. Amino acids: CASSQAGARETGELFF.